This is a list of T cell receptor beta chains from one sample in a study of cytomegalovirus exposure and HLA in healthy donors. The assay was immunoSEQ multiplex PCR, and TCRdb's table has in-frame clones only and misses some. In the table there are approximately 97,000 clones, approximately 70% of which are singletons. The sample was PBMCs. The receptors shown here come from a man aged 35 to 55 in good health and CMV-seronegative. Both conserved end residues are part of each CDR3. Each record gives: CDR3 protein, J gene, V gene.

CDR3 protein: CASSLGAGAQETQYF
J gene: TRBJ2-5
V gene: TRBV11-2

CDR3 protein: CASNRQGNTEAFF
J gene: TRBJ1-1
V gene: TRBV2

CDR3 protein: CASSVRTGQHEQYF
J gene: TRBJ2-7
V gene: TRBV19

CDR3 protein: CASSVTGYQETQYF
J gene: TRBJ2-5
V gene: TRBV5-1

CDR3 protein: CASSPQRQSEQYF
J gene: TRBJ2-7
V gene: TRBV7-3

CDR3 protein: CASSIALWTGSRWDYGYTF
J gene: TRBJ1-2
V gene: TRBV19

CDR3 protein: CASRPTLDRGVATNEKLFF
J gene: TRBJ1-4
V gene: TRBV21-1

CDR3 protein: CASSRTGRAGELFF
J gene: TRBJ2-2
V gene: TRBV7-9

CDR3 protein: CASSVSITGELFF
J gene: TRBJ2-2
V gene: TRBV9

CDR3 protein: CASRGDSEQYF
J gene: TRBJ2-7
V gene: TRBV19

CDR3 protein: CASSQEEFFGTDTQYF
J gene: TRBJ2-3
V gene: TRBV4-1

CDR3 protein: CASHSGGWNTEAFF
J gene: TRBJ1-1
V gene: TRBV27